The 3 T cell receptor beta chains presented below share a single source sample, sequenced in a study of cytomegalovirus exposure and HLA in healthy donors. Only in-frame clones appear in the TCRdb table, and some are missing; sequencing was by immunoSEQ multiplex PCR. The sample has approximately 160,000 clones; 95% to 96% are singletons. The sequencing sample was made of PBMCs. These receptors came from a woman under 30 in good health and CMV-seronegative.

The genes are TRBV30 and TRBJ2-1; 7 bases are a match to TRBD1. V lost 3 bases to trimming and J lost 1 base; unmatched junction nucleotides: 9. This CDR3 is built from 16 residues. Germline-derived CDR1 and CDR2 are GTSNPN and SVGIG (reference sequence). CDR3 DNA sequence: TGTGCCTGGAGCCTTATTGGACAGGCATCCTACAATGAGCAGTTCTTC. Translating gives CAWSLIGQASYNEQFF. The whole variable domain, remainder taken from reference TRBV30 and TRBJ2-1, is SQTIHQWPATLVQPVGSPLSLECTVEGTSNPNLYWYRQAAGRGLQLLFYSVGIGQISSEVPQNLSASRPQDRQFILSSKKLLLSDSGFYLCAWSLIGQASYNEQFFGPGTRLTVL.

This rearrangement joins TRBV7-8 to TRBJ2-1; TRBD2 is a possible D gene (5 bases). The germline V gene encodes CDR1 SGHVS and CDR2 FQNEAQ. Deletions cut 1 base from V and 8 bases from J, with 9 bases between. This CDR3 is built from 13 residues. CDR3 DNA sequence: TGTGCCAGCAGCTTAGGAGGTAGCGATGAGCAGTTCTTC. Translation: CASSLGGSDEQFF.

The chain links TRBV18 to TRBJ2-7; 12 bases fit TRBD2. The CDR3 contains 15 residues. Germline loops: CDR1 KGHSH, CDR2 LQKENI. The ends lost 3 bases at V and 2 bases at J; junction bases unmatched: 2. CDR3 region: CASSPLAGGTYEQYF. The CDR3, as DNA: TGTGCCAGCTCACCCCTAGCGGGGGGGACCTACGAGCAGTACTTC. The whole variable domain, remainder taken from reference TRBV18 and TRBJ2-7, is NAGVMQNPRHLVRRRGQEARLRCSPMKGHSHVYWYRQLPEEGLKFMVYLQKENIIDESGMPKERFSAEFPKEGPSILRIQQVVRGDSAAYFCASSPLAGGTYEQYFGPGTRLTVT.